Listed below are T cell receptor beta chains from one sample, sequenced in a study of blood T cells in healthy people across ages. TCRdb re-called the 5' RACE reads through MiXCR, storing one row per CDR3 protein. In the table there are under 2 million distinct CDR3 sequences, around 35% of which are singletons. Sample: blood. These receptors all stem from a woman aged 30 to 39 in good health. The CDR3 runs from the conserved cysteine through the conserved F or W. Fields, in order: J gene, V gene, clone size, D gene, CDR3 DNA, CDR3 protein. D genes are given only for firm matches. Part of the rows lack a size; the others show once, few, many or a class for expanded clones.

j_gene: TRBJ2-1
v_gene: TRBV20-1
abundance: -
d_gene: -
CDR3nt: TGCAGTGCTCCGAGGTCCAGCTACAATGAGCAGTTCTTC
CDR3aa: CSAPRSSYNEQFF

j_gene: TRBJ2-1
v_gene: TRBV6-5
abundance: -
d_gene: -
CDR3nt: TGTGCCAGCAGTTATGCACAGGTCGCTTCTGGGTATGAGCAGTTCTTC
CDR3aa: CASSYAQVASGYEQFF

j_gene: TRBJ2-3
v_gene: TRBV20-1
abundance: -
d_gene: -
CDR3nt: TGCAGTGCTAAAGCGCACACAGATACGCAGTATTTT
CDR3aa: CSAKAHTDTQYF

j_gene: TRBJ2-5
v_gene: TRBV5-1
abundance: once
d_gene: TRBD2
CDR3nt: TGCGCCAGCAGCATAGGACTAGCGGGGGGGCCGGAGACCCAGTACTTC
CDR3aa: CASSIGLAGGPETQYF

j_gene: TRBJ1-1
v_gene: TRBV12-3/TRBV12-4
abundance: few
d_gene: -
CDR3nt: TGTGCCCGCAGTTTAAGAAGGGTAAAGGACACTGAAGCTTTCTTT
CDR3aa: CARSLRRVKDTEAFF

j_gene: TRBJ2-3
v_gene: TRBV28
abundance: -
d_gene: TRBD2
CDR3nt: TGTGCCAGCGCTCCTAGCGGGAGAGCAACAGATACGCAGTATTTT
CDR3aa: CASAPSGRATDTQYF

j_gene: TRBJ1-5
v_gene: TRBV27
abundance: many
d_gene: -
CDR3nt: TGTGCCAGCAGTGCACGGGGGGGAAGAAATCAGCCCCAGCATTTT
CDR3aa: CASSARGGRNQPQHF

j_gene: TRBJ2-1
v_gene: TRBV12-3/TRBV12-4
abundance: many
d_gene: -
CDR3nt: TGTGCCAGCAGTTTAGTGTGGGGTGGGGATGAGCAGTTCTTC
CDR3aa: CASSLVWGGDEQFF

j_gene: TRBJ2-1
v_gene: TRBV19
abundance: -
d_gene: TRBD2
CDR3nt: TGTGCCAGTAGTATGGAAGCGGGAGTTGATAATGAGCAGTTCTTC
CDR3aa: CASSMEAGVDNEQFF

j_gene: TRBJ2-7
v_gene: TRBV12-3/TRBV12-4
abundance: -
d_gene: -
CDR3nt: TGTGCCAGCAGTACGGACGGAGGCTCCTACGAGCAGTACTTC
CDR3aa: CASSTDGGSYEQYF

j_gene: TRBJ2-7
v_gene: TRBV10-1
abundance: once
d_gene: TRBD1
CDR3nt: TGCGCCAGCAGTGGGTCAGAACAGGGGTGGTACTACGAGCAGTACTTC
CDR3aa: CASSGSEQGWYYEQYF

j_gene: TRBJ2-3
v_gene: TRBV11-2
abundance: few
d_gene: -
CDR3nt: TGTGCCAGCAGCTTATCTGTACCGGGCACCGGAACAGATACGCAGTATTTT
CDR3aa: CASSLSVPGTGTDTQYF

j_gene: TRBJ2-2
v_gene: TRBV6-1
abundance: -
d_gene: -
CDR3nt: TGTGCCAGCAGTGAGGGTGTCGGGGAGCTGTTTTTT
CDR3aa: CASSEGVGELFF

j_gene: TRBJ2-1
v_gene: TRBV20-1
abundance: few
d_gene: TRBD2
CDR3nt: TGCAGTGCTTTTAGCGGGAGCTCCTACGCTGAGCAGTTCTTC
CDR3aa: CSAFSGSSYAEQFF

j_gene: TRBJ2-1
v_gene: TRBV20-1
abundance: -
d_gene: -
CDR3nt: TGCAGTGCTCCCCGGGCGGCCTTCTCCTACAATGAGCAGTTCTTC
CDR3aa: CSAPRAAFSYNEQFF

j_gene: TRBJ2-5
v_gene: TRBV7-8
abundance: -
d_gene: TRBD1
CDR3nt: TGTGCCACCGGGACAGGGGATAATATCCTGGAGACCCAGTACTTC
CDR3aa: CATGTGDNILETQYF

j_gene: TRBJ1-2
v_gene: TRBV5-1
abundance: -
d_gene: TRBD1
CDR3nt: TGCGCCAGCAGCCCCGACAGGGCGAATGGCTACACCTTC
CDR3aa: CASSPDRANGYTF

j_gene: TRBJ2-1
v_gene: TRBV20-1
abundance: -
d_gene: TRBD2
CDR3nt: TGCAGTGCTAGTTTACTAGCGGGTTACAATGAGCAGTTCTTC
CDR3aa: CSASLLAGYNEQFF

j_gene: TRBJ2-7
v_gene: TRBV20-1
abundance: many
d_gene: -
CDR3nt: TGCAGTGCTCTCCGGGACAACTCCTACGAGCAGTACTTC
CDR3aa: CSALRDNSYEQYF

j_gene: TRBJ1-1
v_gene: TRBV20-1
abundance: -
d_gene: -
CDR3nt: TGCAGTGCTAGAGATGATGGGGGCTGGAACACTGAAGCTTTCTTT
CDR3aa: CSARDDGGWNTEAFF

j_gene: TRBJ1-1
v_gene: TRBV7-3
abundance: -
d_gene: -
CDR3nt: TGTGCCAGCAGCTTGATCCAAGTTTTATTGCGGGCTTTCTTT
CDR3aa: CASSLIQVLLRAFF

j_gene: TRBJ2-4
v_gene: TRBV15
abundance: many
d_gene: -
CDR3nt: TGTGCCACCAGCAGAGATCAGGGGACAGCCAAAAACATTCAGTACTTC
CDR3aa: CATSRDQGTAKNIQYF

j_gene: TRBJ1-2
v_gene: TRBV5-1
abundance: -
d_gene: -
CDR3nt: TGCGCCAGCAGCTTGGCCTCGGGGGCACAGGGCTACACCTTC
CDR3aa: CASSLASGAQGYTF

j_gene: TRBJ2-1
v_gene: TRBV2
abundance: -
d_gene: TRBD2
CDR3nt: TGTGCCAAAGAGCGGGGGCTTTCCTACAATGAGCAGTTCTTC
CDR3aa: CAKERGLSYNEQFF

j_gene: TRBJ2-3
v_gene: TRBV10-3
abundance: -
d_gene: -
CDR3nt: TGTGCCATCAGTGGTAGTGCACGAACAGATACGCAGTATTTT
CDR3aa: CAISGSARTDTQYF

j_gene: TRBJ2-1
v_gene: TRBV12-3/TRBV12-4
abundance: many
d_gene: -
CDR3nt: TGTGCCAGCAGGCAGGGGAGCTCCTACAATGAGCAGTTCTTC
CDR3aa: CASRQGSSYNEQFF

j_gene: TRBJ2-4
v_gene: TRBV10-3
abundance: -
d_gene: TRBD1
CDR3nt: TGTGCCATCAGTGAGGGACAGGGGGCCAAAAACATTCAGTACTTC
CDR3aa: CAISEGQGAKNIQYF

j_gene: TRBJ2-5
v_gene: TRBV28
abundance: few
d_gene: TRBD2
CDR3nt: TGTGCCAGCAGCCCGGGACTAGCGGGAGGTTCGGCCCAAGAGACCCAGTACTTC
CDR3aa: CASSPGLAGGSAQETQYF

j_gene: TRBJ2-7
v_gene: TRBV10-3
abundance: many
d_gene: -
CDR3nt: TGTGCCATCAGTGGCCAAGGACTACCTTCCTCCTACGAGCAGTACTTC
CDR3aa: CAISGQGLPSSYEQYF

j_gene: TRBJ2-7
v_gene: TRBV27
abundance: few
d_gene: -
CDR3nt: TGTGCCAGCAGTTTTAGCGGTGTAGGTGAGCAGTACTTC
CDR3aa: CASSFSGVGEQYF

j_gene: TRBJ2-1
v_gene: TRBV5-1
abundance: -
d_gene: -
CDR3nt: TGCGCCAGCAGCTTGGGGGTCGGGGGCGATGAGCAGTTCTTC
CDR3aa: CASSLGVGGDEQFF

j_gene: TRBJ2-7
v_gene: TRBV10-3
abundance: -
d_gene: TRBD2
CDR3nt: TGTGCCATCAGCCTAACGCCCGGGGGGACTCCCTACGAGCAGTACTTC
CDR3aa: CAISLTPGGTPYEQYF

j_gene: TRBJ2-7
v_gene: TRBV11-2
abundance: -
d_gene: -
CDR3nt: TGTGCCAGCAGCTTGATACACCTACCGGACCGCTACGAGCAGTACTTC
CDR3aa: CASSLIHLPDRYEQYF

j_gene: TRBJ2-7
v_gene: TRBV4-1
abundance: -
d_gene: -
CDR3nt: TGCGCCAGCAGCGCCCTCGGGGGAAAGGTCGACGAGCAGTACTTC
CDR3aa: CASSALGGKVDEQYF

j_gene: TRBJ2-5
v_gene: TRBV2
abundance: -
d_gene: TRBD2
CDR3nt: TGTGCCAACAGTTTGGGACTAGCGGGAGGTGGCGAGACCCAGTACTTC
CDR3aa: CANSLGLAGGGETQYF

j_gene: TRBJ2-3
v_gene: TRBV15
abundance: -
d_gene: TRBD2
CDR3nt: TGTGCCACCAGCAGAGATAGCCGCGGGGGGGTCACAGATACGCAGTATTTT
CDR3aa: CATSRDSRGGVTDTQYF

j_gene: TRBJ1-1
v_gene: TRBV7-3
abundance: once
d_gene: TRBD1
CDR3nt: TGTGCCAGCAGCTCCCACAGGGGGCTTCCGAACACTGAAGCTTTCTTT
CDR3aa: CASSSHRGLPNTEAFF

j_gene: TRBJ1-5
v_gene: TRBV6-2/TRBV6-3
abundance: few
d_gene: -
CDR3nt: TGTGCCAGCAGTTACTCGATAGGGGACGGACGAGCCAATCAGCCCCAGCATTTT
CDR3aa: CASSYSIGDGRANQPQHF

j_gene: TRBJ2-1
v_gene: TRBV20-1
abundance: -
d_gene: TRBD2
CDR3nt: TGCAGTGCTAGACCGCTAGCGGGAGGCACAAATGAGCAGTTCTTC
CDR3aa: CSARPLAGGTNEQFF

j_gene: TRBJ2-1
v_gene: TRBV20-1
abundance: -
d_gene: TRBD2
CDR3nt: TGCAGTGCTACCGGGACTAGCGGGAGGGGGTCCTACAATGAGCAGTTCTTC
CDR3aa: CSATGTSGRGSYNEQFF

j_gene: TRBJ2-1
v_gene: TRBV7-6
abundance: few
d_gene: -
CDR3nt: TGTGCCAGCAGCTTATTCGATGCCAATCAGGGTGAGCAGTTCTTC
CDR3aa: CASSLFDANQGEQFF

j_gene: TRBJ1-1
v_gene: TRBV6-2/TRBV6-3
abundance: few
d_gene: -
CDR3nt: TGTGCCAGCAACGGTGAGGGGGAAATGAACACTGAAGCTTTCTTT
CDR3aa: CASNGEGEMNTEAFF

j_gene: TRBJ1-2
v_gene: TRBV20-1
abundance: few
d_gene: -
CDR3nt: TGCAGTGCGAATCGAGGGGAAAGGAGTGGCTACACCTTC
CDR3aa: CSANRGERSGYTF

j_gene: TRBJ1-2
v_gene: TRBV5-1
abundance: -
d_gene: -
CDR3nt: TGCGCCAGCAGCTTGGCCCAGGGAACCATCGGCTACACCTTC
CDR3aa: CASSLAQGTIGYTF

j_gene: TRBJ2-7
v_gene: TRBV13
abundance: -
d_gene: -
CDR3nt: TGTGCCAGCAGCCCCTACGGAGCTTACGAGCAGTACTTC
CDR3aa: CASSPYGAYEQYF

j_gene: TRBJ2-1
v_gene: TRBV20-1
abundance: few
d_gene: -
CDR3nt: TGCAGTGCTAGAGATCAAGGAGGGGGCTATTACAATGAGCAGTTCTTC
CDR3aa: CSARDQGGGYYNEQFF

j_gene: TRBJ1-2
v_gene: TRBV7-3
abundance: few
d_gene: -
CDR3nt: TGTGCCAGCAGCCCAGCTGCGGGACAAGTTTATGGCTACACCTTC
CDR3aa: CASSPAAGQVYGYTF

j_gene: TRBJ2-7
v_gene: TRBV9
abundance: -
d_gene: -
CDR3nt: TGTGCCAGCAGCCCCGACAGGCGATACTCCTACGAGCAGTACTTC
CDR3aa: CASSPDRRYSYEQYF

j_gene: TRBJ2-1
v_gene: TRBV24-1
abundance: -
d_gene: -
CDR3nt: TGTGCCACCAGTGATCCGGGACGAACGAGCTCCTACAATGAGCAGTTCTTC
CDR3aa: CATSDPGRTSSYNEQFF

j_gene: TRBJ1-5
v_gene: TRBV24-1
abundance: -
d_gene: -
CDR3nt: TGTGCCACCAGTGATCTCACAGGGTTTAGCAATCAGCCCCAGCATTTT
CDR3aa: CATSDLTGFSNQPQHF